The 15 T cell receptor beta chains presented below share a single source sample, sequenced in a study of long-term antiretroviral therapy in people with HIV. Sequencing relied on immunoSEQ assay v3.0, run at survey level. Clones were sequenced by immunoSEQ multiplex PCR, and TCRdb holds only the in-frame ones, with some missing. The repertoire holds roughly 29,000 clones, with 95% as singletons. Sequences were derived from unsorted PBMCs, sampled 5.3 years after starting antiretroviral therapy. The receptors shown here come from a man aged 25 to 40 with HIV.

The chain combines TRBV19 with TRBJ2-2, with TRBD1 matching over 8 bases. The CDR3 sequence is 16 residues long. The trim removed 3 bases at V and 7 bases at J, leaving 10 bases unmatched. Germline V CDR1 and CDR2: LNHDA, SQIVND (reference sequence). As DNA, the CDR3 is TGTGCCAGTAGTATTGGGCACAGGGGGATTGTCGGGGAGCTGTTTTTT. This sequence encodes CASSIGHRGIVGELFF.

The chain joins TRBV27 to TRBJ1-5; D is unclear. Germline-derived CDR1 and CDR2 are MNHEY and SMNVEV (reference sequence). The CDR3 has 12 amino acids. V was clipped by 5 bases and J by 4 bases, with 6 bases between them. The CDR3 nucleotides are TGTGCCAGCAGTAGGAGAAATCAGCCCCAGCATTTT. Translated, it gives CASSRRNQPQHF.

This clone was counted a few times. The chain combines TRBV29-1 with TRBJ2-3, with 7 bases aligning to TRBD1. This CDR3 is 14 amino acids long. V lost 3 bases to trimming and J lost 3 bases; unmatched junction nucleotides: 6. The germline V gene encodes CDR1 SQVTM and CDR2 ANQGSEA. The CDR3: CSVDLQGRTDTQYF. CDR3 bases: TGCAGCGTTGACCTACAGGGGAGAACAGATACGCAGTATTTT.

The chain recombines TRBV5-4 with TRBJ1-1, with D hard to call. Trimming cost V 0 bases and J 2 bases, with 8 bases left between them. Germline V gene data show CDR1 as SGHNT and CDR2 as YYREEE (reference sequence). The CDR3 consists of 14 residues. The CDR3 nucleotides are TGTGCCAGCAGCTTGGATGTCGCAAACACTGAAGCTTTCTTT. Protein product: CASSLDVANTEAFF.

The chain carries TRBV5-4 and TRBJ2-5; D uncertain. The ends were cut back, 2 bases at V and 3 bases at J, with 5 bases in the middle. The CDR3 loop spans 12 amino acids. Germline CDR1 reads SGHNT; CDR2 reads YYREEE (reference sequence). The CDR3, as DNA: TGTGCCAGCAGCTTTCCGGAAGAGACCCAGTACTTC. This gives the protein CASSFPEETQYF.

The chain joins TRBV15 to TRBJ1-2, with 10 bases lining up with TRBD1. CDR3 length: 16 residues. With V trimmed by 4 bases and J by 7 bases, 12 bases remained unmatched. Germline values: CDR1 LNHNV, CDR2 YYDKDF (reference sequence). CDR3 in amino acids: CATSTSIGTGAGGYTF. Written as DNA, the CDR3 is TGTGCCACCAGCACCTCTATAGGGACAGGGGCTGGTGGCTACACCTTC.

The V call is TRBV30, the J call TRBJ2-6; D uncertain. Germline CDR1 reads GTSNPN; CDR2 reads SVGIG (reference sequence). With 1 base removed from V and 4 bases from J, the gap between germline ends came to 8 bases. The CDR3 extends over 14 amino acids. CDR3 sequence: CAWSGVRGANVLTF. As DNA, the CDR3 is TGTGCCTGGAGTGGGGTACGAGGGGCCAACGTCCTGACTTTC.

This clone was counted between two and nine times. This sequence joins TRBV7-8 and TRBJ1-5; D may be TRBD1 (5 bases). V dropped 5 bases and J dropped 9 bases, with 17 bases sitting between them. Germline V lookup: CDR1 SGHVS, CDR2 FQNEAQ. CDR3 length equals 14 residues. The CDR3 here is CASSAGTARLPQHF. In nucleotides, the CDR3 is TGTGCCAGCAGCGCAGGGACCGCCCGCCTGCCCCAGCATTTT.

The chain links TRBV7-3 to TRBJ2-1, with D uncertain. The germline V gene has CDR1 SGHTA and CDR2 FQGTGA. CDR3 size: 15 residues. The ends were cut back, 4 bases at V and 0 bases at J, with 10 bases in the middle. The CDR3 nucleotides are TGTGCCAGCAGCTACGGCTTTAGCTCCTACAATGAGCAGTTCTTC. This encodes CASSYGFSSYNEQFF.

CDR3 region: CASSYSQVSSEKLFF. CDR3 in DNA: TGTGCCAGCAGTTACTCCCAGGTGTCGTCGGAAAAACTGTTTTTT. This chain uses TRBV6-6 with TRBJ1-4; D uncertain. The CDR3 extends over 15 amino acids. V was pared by 0 bases and J by 8 bases, with 13 bases between. CDR1 and CDR2 from the germline V gene are MNHNY and SVGAGI (reference sequence).

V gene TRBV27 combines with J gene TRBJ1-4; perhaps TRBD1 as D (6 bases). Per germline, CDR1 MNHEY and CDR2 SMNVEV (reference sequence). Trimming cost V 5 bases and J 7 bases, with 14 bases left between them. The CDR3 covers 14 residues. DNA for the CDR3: TGTGCCAGCAGTCGTGGGACAATAGGTGAAAAACTGTTTTTT. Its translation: CASSRGTIGEKLFF.

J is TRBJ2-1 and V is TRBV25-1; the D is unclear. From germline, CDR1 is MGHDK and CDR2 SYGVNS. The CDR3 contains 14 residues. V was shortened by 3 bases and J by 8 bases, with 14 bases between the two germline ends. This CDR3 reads CASSDPSPRDEQFF. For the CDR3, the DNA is TGTGCCAGCAGTGACCCCTCGCCACGGGATGAGCAGTTCTTC.

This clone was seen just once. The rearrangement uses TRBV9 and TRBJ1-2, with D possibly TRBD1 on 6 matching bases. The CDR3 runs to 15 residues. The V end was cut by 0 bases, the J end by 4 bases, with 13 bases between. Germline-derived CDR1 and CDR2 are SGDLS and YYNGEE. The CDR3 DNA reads TGTGCCAGCAGCGTAGGGGCAGGGGCCCTCTATGGCTACACCTTC. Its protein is CASSVGAGALYGYTF.

CDR3 sequence reads: CASSQDIDHTGELFF. The CDR3 region has the DNA TGTGCCAGCAGCCAAGATATCGACCACACCGGGGAGCTGTTTTTT. V usage is TRBV4-2 and J usage is TRBJ2-2; D is uncertain. This CDR3 is 15 amino acids long. Germline loops: CDR1 LGHNA, CDR2 YNFKEQ. Trimming took off 0 bases at V and 3 bases at J, with 8 bases between the two ends.

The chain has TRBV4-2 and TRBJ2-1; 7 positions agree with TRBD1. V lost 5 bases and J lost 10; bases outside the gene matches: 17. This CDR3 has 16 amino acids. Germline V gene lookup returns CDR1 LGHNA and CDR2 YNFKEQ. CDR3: CASSRSDRETTMEQFF. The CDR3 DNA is TGTGCCAGCAGCAGATCCGACAGGGAAACAACAATGGAGCAGTTCTTC.